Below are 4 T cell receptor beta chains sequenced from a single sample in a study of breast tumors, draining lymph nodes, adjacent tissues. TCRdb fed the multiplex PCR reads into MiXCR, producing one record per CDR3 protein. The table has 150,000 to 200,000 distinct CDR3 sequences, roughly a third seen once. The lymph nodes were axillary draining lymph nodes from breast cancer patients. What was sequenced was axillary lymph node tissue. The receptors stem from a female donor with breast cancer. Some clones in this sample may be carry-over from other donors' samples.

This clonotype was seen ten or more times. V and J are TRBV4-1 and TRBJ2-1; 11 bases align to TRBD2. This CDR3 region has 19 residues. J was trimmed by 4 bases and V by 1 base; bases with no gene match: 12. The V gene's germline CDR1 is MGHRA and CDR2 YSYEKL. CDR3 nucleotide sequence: TGCGCCAGCAGCCAAGTCTCGTTAGGGATAGCGGGAGGGTACAATGAGCAGTTCTTC. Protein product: CASSQVSLGIAGGYNEQFF.

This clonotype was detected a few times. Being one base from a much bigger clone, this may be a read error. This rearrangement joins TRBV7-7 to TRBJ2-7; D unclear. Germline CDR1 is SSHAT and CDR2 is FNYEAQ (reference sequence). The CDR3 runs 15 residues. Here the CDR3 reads CASSLDPTPTYERYF. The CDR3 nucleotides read TGTGCTAGCAGCTTGGATCCGACACCAACCTACGAGCGGTACTTC.

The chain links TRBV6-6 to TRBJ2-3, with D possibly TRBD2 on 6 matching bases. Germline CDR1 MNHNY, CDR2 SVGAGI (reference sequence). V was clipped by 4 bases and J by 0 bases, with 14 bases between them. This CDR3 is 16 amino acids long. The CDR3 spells CASSSGGYTSTDTQYF. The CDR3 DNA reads TGTGCCAGCAGTTCCGGGGGTTACACTAGCACAGATACGCAGTATTTT.

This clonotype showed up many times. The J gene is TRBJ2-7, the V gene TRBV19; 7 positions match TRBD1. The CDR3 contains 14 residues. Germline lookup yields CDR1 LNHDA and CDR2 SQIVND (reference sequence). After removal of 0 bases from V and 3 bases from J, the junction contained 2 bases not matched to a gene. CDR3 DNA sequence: TGTGCCAGTAGTATAGAAACAGGGGACTACGAGCAGTACTTC. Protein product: CASSIETGDYEQYF.